This is a list of T cell receptor beta chains from one sample in a study of blood T cell repertoires in COVID-19. Assay: immunoSEQ multiplex PCR; the TCRdb copy retains only in-frame clones and omits some. The sample includes about 83,000 clones, 86% of them seen just once. The sample was peripheral blood. The origin of the receptors is a man aged 50-59 years with active COVID-19. CDR3s include the opening cysteine and the closing phenylalanine or tryptophan. Each record gives: clone size, D gene, J gene, V gene, CDR3 DNA, CDR3 protein. The D gene is left open where the match is weak. Only some rows state a clone size, as once, few, many or a class for expanded clones.

NA TRBD1 TRBJ2-7 TRBV7-9 TGTGCCAGCAGCCACAGCGAGGCAGGGGGCTACGAGCAGTACTTC CASSHSEAGGYEQYF
NA TRBD2 TRBJ2-4 TRBV5-4 TGTGCCAGCAGCTTGGACGGACTAGCGGGCCTCCGGACCAAAAACATTCAGTACTTC CASSLDGLAGLRTKNIQYF
NA NA TRBJ2-3 TRBV7-9 TGTGCCAGCAGCCCAGGGACTAGCACAGATACGCAGTATTTT CASSPGTSTDTQYF
NA TRBD2 TRBJ2-2 TRBV5-6 TGTGCCAGCAGCTTTGGATCTAGCGGGGGGGACACCGGGGAGCTGTTTTTT CASSFGSSGGDTGELFF
NA TRBD2 TRBJ2-2 TRBV4-3 TGCGCCAGCAGCTACTCCCCGGGAGGGTCCACCGGGGAGCTGTTTTTT CASSYSPGGSTGELFF
NA TRBD2 TRBJ2-1 TRBV7-3 TGTGCCAGCAGCTTAGAGCCCTCTAGCGGGGTCTCCTACAATGAGCAGTTCTTC CASSLEPSSGVSYNEQFF
NA TRBD1 TRBJ1-2 TRBV28 TGTGCCAGCAGTTTACGCGACAGGGGGGTCTATGGCTACACCTTC CASSLRDRGVYGYTF
NA TRBD1 TRBJ1-1 TRBV9 TGTGCCAGCCACCCTCAGGGGGGGAACACTGAAGCTTTCTTT CASHPQGGNTEAFF
NA NA TRBJ2-7 TRBV28 TGTGCCAGCGGCTTTGGACATGACTACGAGCAGTACTTC CASGFGHDYEQYF
NA NA TRBJ2-7 TRBV3-1/TRBV3-2 TGTGCCAGCAGCCAAGGGTGGTTGGCAGGGTGGGGCGAGCAGTACTTC CASSQGWLAGWGEQYF
NA TRBD2 TRBJ2-1 TRBV6-5 TGTGCCAGCAGTTACGGTCGCGGGGGGGCCAATGAGCAGTTCTTC CASSYGRGGANEQFF
NA NA TRBJ1-1 TRBV5-5 TGTGCCAGCAGCATGTCGAGTCTGAACACTGAAGCTTTCTTT CASSMSSLNTEAFF
NA NA TRBJ2-7 TRBV4-1 TGCGCCAGCAGCCAAATGTCGGTCAACTCCTACGAGCAGTACTTC CASSQMSVNSYEQYF
NA TRBD1 TRBJ2-7 TRBV4-3 TGCGCCAGCAGCCAAGGGCTTGGGACAGGTTACGAGCAGTACTTC CASSQGLGTGYEQYF
NA TRBD1 TRBJ1-2 TRBV25-1 TGTGCCAGCAGTGATCTCCGGACAGGGGGCGGCTACACCTTC CASSDLRTGGGYTF
NA TRBD2 TRBJ2-5 TRBV9 TGTGCCAGCAGCGTTGTACTAGCGGGATTAGAGACCCAGTACTTC CASSVVLAGLETQYF
NA NA TRBJ2-7 TRBV24-1 TGTGCCACCAGTGACTTCAGTTACGATTTGCAGTACTTC CATSDFSYDLQYF
NA TRBD1 TRBJ1-4 TRBV30 TGTGCCTGGAGGACAGGGGGGAAACTGTTTTTT CAWRTGGKLFF
NA TRBD2 TRBJ2-1 TRBV2 TGTGCCAGCCCGATTAGCGGGAGCTCCTACAATGAGCAGTTCTTC CASPISGSSYNEQFF
NA NA TRBJ2-4 TRBV6-5 TGTGCCAGCAGCAGGGAAAACATTCAGTACTTC CASSRENIQYF
NA NA TRBJ1-5 TRBV19 TGTGCCAGTAGTACCAGGAATCAGCCCCAGCATTTT CASSTRNQPQHF
NA TRBD1 TRBJ1-1 TRBV29-1 TGCAGCGTTGGGACAGGAAACACTGAAGCTTTCTTT CSVGTGNTEAFF
NA NA TRBJ2-5 TRBV6-5 TGTGCCAGCAGTTACTCGAACCTCGAGGCGACCCAGTACTTC CASSYSNLEATQYF
few NA TRBJ2-7 TRBV6-5 TGTGCCAGCGAAAAAATGGGGAGGTCATCCTACGAGCAGTACTTC CASEKMGRSSYEQYF
few TRBD2 TRBJ2-7 TRBV7-2 TGTGCCAGCAGCTTAGTAGGCGGGAGAAGCGAGCAGTACTTC CASSLVGGRSEQYF
NA NA TRBJ2-5 TRBV25-1 TGTGCCAGCAGTGAATTCTTAGGCAGGGCCGAGACCCAGTACTTC CASSEFLGRAETQYF
NA TRBD2 TRBJ2-4 TRBV7-9 TGTGCCAGCAGCTTCTCGGCTAGCGGTTACCTCAGAGACATTCAGTACTTC CASSFSASGYLRDIQYF
NA NA TRBJ2-7 TRBV28 TGTGCCAGCAGGGGGAGAGGGACTCTCTCCTACGAGCAGTACTTC CASRGRGTLSYEQYF
NA NA TRBJ2-1 TRBV7-2 TGTGCCAGCAGCTTCGACAAAAAGCAGTTCTTC CASSFDKKQFF
once TRBD1 TRBJ1-2 TRBV28 TGTGCCAGCAGTTTAGGGCAGGGGGGCGGCTATGGCTACACCTTC CASSLGQGGGYGYTF
few TRBD2 TRBJ2-1 TRBV6-2/TRBV6-3 TGTGCCAGCAGTTATCGAAGGCGGCTAGCGGGGGGCCACTCCTACAATGAGCAGTTCTTC CASSYRRRLAGGHSYNEQFF
NA TRBD2 TRBJ2-5 TRBV6-2/TRBV6-3 TGTGCCAGCAGTTACTCGGCGACTAGCGGGGAAGAGACCCAGTACTTC CASSYSATSGEETQYF
NA TRBD1 TRBJ2-7 TRBV11-2 TGTGCCAGCAGCTTAGTGGGACAGGCCTCCTACGAGCAGTACTTC CASSLVGQASYEQYF
NA NA TRBJ2-7 TRBV10-3 TGTGCCTCCTCTCGGGACATTCCCTACGAGCAGTACTTC CASSRDIPYEQYF
NA NA TRBJ1-2 TRBV30 TGTGCCTGGAGGCAGTACCCCGGCAGGGTATCGAGTGGCTACACCTTC CAWRQYPGRVSSGYTF
few NA TRBJ1-2 TRBV29-1 TGCAGCGTTGTTCGGGGGAATAGCTATGGCTACACCTTC CSVVRGNSYGYTF
NA NA TRBJ2-2 TRBV21-1 TGTGCCAGCAGCAACGACCAGCGCCAGAACGGCGGGGAGCTGTTTTTT CASSNDQRQNGGELFF
NA NA TRBJ2-5 TRBV2 TGTGCCAGCAGTGAAGCGGGTTCGGGGGACCAAGAGACCCAGTACTTC CASSEAGSGDQETQYF
NA TRBD2 TRBJ2-7 TRBV18 TGTGCCAGCTCACTCAATAGCGGGGGAGGTAGCGAGCAGTACTTC CASSLNSGGGSEQYF
NA TRBD2 TRBJ2-5 TRBV18 TGTGCCAGCTCACCAGCGGCTAGCGGGGTGACCACGTGGGAGACCCAGTACTTC CASSPAASGVTTWETQYF
NA TRBD2 TRBJ2-3 TRBV6-2/TRBV6-3 TGTGCCAGCAGTTACGCGGGGGGTATAGATACGCAGTATTTT CASSYAGGIDTQYF
NA TRBD1 TRBJ1-4 TRBV6-2/TRBV6-3 TGTGCCAGCAGTGACGGGACAGGGGACGAAAAACTGTTTTTT CASSDGTGDEKLFF
NA NA TRBJ2-3 TRBV14 TGTGCCAGCAGCCAATGGTCTGGAGGCGCAGATACGCAGTATTTT CASSQWSGGADTQYF
NA TRBD2 TRBJ2-7 TRBV7-3 TGTGCCAGCAGCTTATCCGGGCCTAGCGGGGGACCTCCCTACGAGCAGTACTTC CASSLSGPSGGPPYEQYF
NA TRBD1 TRBJ2-7 TRBV6-5 TGTGCCAGCAGTAGACAGGGGCGCCCTGACTACGAGCAGTACTTC CASSRQGRPDYEQYF
NA NA TRBJ2-7 TRBV6-5 TGTGCCAGCAGTTACAGTGCAGGGAAGTTCTACGAGCAGTACTTC CASSYSAGKFYEQYF
NA NA TRBJ1-4 TRBV28 TGTGCCAGCAGCCTACCCCGGGACAAAAGGGGACTGTTTTTT CASSLPRDKRGLFF
NA NA TRBJ2-7 TRBV11-2 TGTGCCAGCAGCTTAGCCGGGGGGCGGGAGCAGTACTTC CASSLAGGREQYF
NA TRBD1 TRBJ2-1 TRBV2 TGTGCCAGCCAGGGACAGGTGTTCTACAATGAGCAGTTCTTC CASQGQVFYNEQFF
NA NA TRBJ2-7 TRBV3-1/TRBV3-2 TGTGCCAGCAGCCAAGAAGCGAGGTCCTACGAGCAGTACTTC CASSQEARSYEQYF